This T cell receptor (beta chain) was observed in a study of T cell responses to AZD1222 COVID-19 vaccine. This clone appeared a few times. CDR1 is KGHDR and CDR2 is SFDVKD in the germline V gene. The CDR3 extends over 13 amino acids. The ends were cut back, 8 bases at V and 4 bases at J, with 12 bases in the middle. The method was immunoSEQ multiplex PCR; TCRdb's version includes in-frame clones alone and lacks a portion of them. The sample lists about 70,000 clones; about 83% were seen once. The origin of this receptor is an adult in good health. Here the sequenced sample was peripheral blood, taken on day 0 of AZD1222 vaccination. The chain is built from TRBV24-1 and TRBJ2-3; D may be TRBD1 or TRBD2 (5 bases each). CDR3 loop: CATMRGPADTQYF. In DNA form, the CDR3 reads TGTGCCACCATGAGGGGCCCGGCAGATACGCAGTATTTT.